This is a list of T cell receptor beta chains from one sample in a study of T cell responses to AZD1222 COVID-19 vaccine. Assay: immunoSEQ multiplex PCR; the TCRdb copy retains only in-frame clones and omits some. The repertoire consists of over 65,000 clones, with roughly nine tenths occurring once and the leading ten covering 7%. The sequencing used peripheral blood, collected on day 0 of AZD1222 vaccination. The receptors were sampled from an adult in good health. The CDR3 runs from the conserved cysteine through the conserved F or W. Each record gives: J gene, V gene, clone size, D gene, CDR3 protein, CDR3 DNA. The D gene is left open where the match is weak. Clone sizes are given selectively: once, few, many, or a class where the clone is expanded.

j_call: TRBJ1-1; v_call: TRBV4-2; clone_size: .; d_call: .; cdr3_aa: CASSQYVSGTEAFF; cdr3_nt: TGTGCCAGCAGCCAATACGTGTCAGGCACTGAAGCTTTCTTT
j_call: TRBJ2-5; v_call: TRBV2; clone_size: .; d_call: TRBD1; cdr3_aa: CASQRDRQETQYF; cdr3_nt: TGTGCCAGCCAAAGGGACAGGCAAGAGACCCAGTACTTC
j_call: TRBJ2-2; v_call: TRBV6-6; clone_size: .; d_call: .; cdr3_aa: CASSYSKGQGAGELFF; cdr3_nt: TGTGCCAGCAGTTACTCGAAGGGCCAAGGGGCCGGGGAGCTGTTTTTT
j_call: TRBJ1-4; v_call: TRBV9; clone_size: few; d_call: TRBD1; cdr3_aa: CASSATGGSEKLFF; cdr3_nt: TGTGCCAGCAGCGCCACAGGGGGTAGTGAAAAACTGTTTTTT
j_call: TRBJ2-5; v_call: TRBV18; clone_size: .; d_call: .; cdr3_aa: CASSPGTYGETQYF; cdr3_nt: TGTGCCAGCTCACCCGGGACATACGGAGAGACCCAGTACTTC
j_call: TRBJ1-6; v_call: TRBV28; clone_size: .; d_call: .; cdr3_aa: CASSLGGSSNSPLHF; cdr3_nt: TGTGCCAGCAGTTTGGGGGGGAGTTCGAATTCACCCCTCCACTTT
j_call: TRBJ1-2; v_call: TRBV5-6; clone_size: .; d_call: .; cdr3_aa: CASSFGRGYGYTF; cdr3_nt: TGTGCCAGCAGCTTCGGAAGGGGCTATGGCTACACCTTC
j_call: TRBJ2-3; v_call: TRBV11-3; clone_size: .; d_call: TRBD2; cdr3_aa: CASSSSGSHTDTQYF; cdr3_nt: TGTGCCAGCAGTTCAAGCGGGAGTCATACAGATACGCAGTATTTT
j_call: TRBJ2-7; v_call: TRBV28; clone_size: few; d_call: .; cdr3_aa: CASSFLQSNSYEQYF; cdr3_nt: TGTGCCAGCAGTTTTTTACAGAGTAACTCCTACGAGCAGTACTTC
j_call: TRBJ2-7; v_call: TRBV5-8; clone_size: .; d_call: TRBD2; cdr3_aa: CASSPSGGLVYEQYF; cdr3_nt: TGTGCCAGCAGCCCTTCGGGGGGTTTAGTCTACGAGCAGTACTTC
j_call: TRBJ2-5; v_call: TRBV27; clone_size: .; d_call: .; cdr3_aa: CASSPGSWETQYF; cdr3_nt: TGTGCCAGCAGTCCCGGGTCTTGGGAGACCCAGTACTTC
j_call: TRBJ1-4; v_call: TRBV4-1; clone_size: .; d_call: .; cdr3_aa: CASSGSRWEKLFF; cdr3_nt: TGCGCCAGCTCGGGATCAAGGTGGGAAAAACTGTTTTTT
j_call: TRBJ2-3; v_call: TRBV5-4; clone_size: once; d_call: TRBD2; cdr3_aa: CASSIRRLASADTQYF; cdr3_nt: TGTGCCAGCAGCATACGCAGACTAGCCTCCGCAGATACGCAGTATTTT
j_call: TRBJ2-7; v_call: TRBV15; clone_size: .; d_call: .; cdr3_aa: CATSRDFETYEQYF; cdr3_nt: TGTGCCACCAGCAGAGATTTTGAGACCTACGAGCAGTACTTC
j_call: TRBJ2-1; v_call: TRBV15; clone_size: once; d_call: TRBD1; cdr3_aa: CATSKLTGTGLINEQFF; cdr3_nt: TGTGCCACCAGCAAGCTAACCGGGACAGGCCTTATCAATGAGCAGTTCTTC
j_call: TRBJ1-5; v_call: TRBV19; clone_size: .; d_call: .; cdr3_aa: CASSFFDEPQHF; cdr3_nt: TGTGCCAGTAGTTTTTTCGACGAGCCCCAGCATTTT
j_call: TRBJ1-6; v_call: TRBV7-8; clone_size: .; d_call: TRBD1; cdr3_aa: CASSQPPGTDSYNSPLHF; cdr3_nt: TGTGCCAGCAGCCAACCTCCCGGGACAGACTCCTATAATTCACCCCTCCACTTT
j_call: TRBJ2-7; v_call: TRBV7-6; clone_size: .; d_call: .; cdr3_aa: CASSLTDSSYEQYF; cdr3_nt: TGTGCCAGCAGCTTAACCGACAGCTCCTACGAGCAGTACTTC
j_call: TRBJ1-1; v_call: TRBV28; clone_size: .; d_call: .; cdr3_aa: CASSWEYRDRNTEAFF; cdr3_nt: TGTGCCAGCTCGTGGGAGTACAGGGATAGGAACACTGAAGCTTTCTTT
j_call: TRBJ1-5; v_call: TRBV25-1; clone_size: .; d_call: .; cdr3_aa: CASSLGSESYQPQHF; cdr3_nt: TGTGCCAGCAGCCTAGGGTCGGAGAGCTATCAGCCCCAGCATTTT
j_call: TRBJ1-6; v_call: TRBV5-6; clone_size: once; d_call: .; cdr3_aa: CASSSPAGANSPLHF; cdr3_nt: TGTGCCAGCAGCTCTCCGGCAGGGGCAAATTCACCCCTCCACTTT
j_call: TRBJ1-2; v_call: TRBV19; clone_size: few; d_call: .; cdr3_aa: CASSPGHGYTF; cdr3_nt: TGTGCCAGTAGTCCGGGACATGGCTACACCTTC
j_call: TRBJ2-7; v_call: TRBV4-2; clone_size: .; d_call: TRBD1; cdr3_aa: CASSQGDSESYEQYF; cdr3_nt: TGTGCCAGCAGCCAAGGGGACAGTGAGTCCTACGAGCAGTACTTC
j_call: TRBJ2-5; v_call: TRBV4-2; clone_size: .; d_call: .; cdr3_aa: CASSRASEETQYF; cdr3_nt: TGTGCCAGCAGCCGGGCTAGCGAGGAGACCCAGTACTTC
j_call: TRBJ2-7; v_call: TRBV11-2; clone_size: .; d_call: .; cdr3_aa: CASSLAVAYEQYF; cdr3_nt: TGTGCCAGCAGCTTAGCGGTAGCCTACGAGCAGTACTTC
j_call: TRBJ2-7; v_call: TRBV7-2; clone_size: once; d_call: .; cdr3_aa: CASSLYKAYEQYF; cdr3_nt: TGTGCCAGCAGCTTATACAAAGCCTACGAGCAGTACTTC
j_call: TRBJ2-7; v_call: TRBV28; clone_size: .; d_call: .; cdr3_aa: CASSLGRGGEQYF; cdr3_nt: TGTGCCAGCAGTTTGGGCAGGGGCGGCGAGCAGTACTTC
j_call: TRBJ2-7; v_call: TRBV19; clone_size: .; d_call: TRBD1; cdr3_aa: CASKKGQGFHEQYF; cdr3_nt: TGTGCCAGTAAGAAGGGACAGGGGTTCCACGAGCAGTACTTC
j_call: TRBJ1-5; v_call: TRBV7-4; clone_size: .; d_call: .; cdr3_aa: CASSPGQDNQPQHF; cdr3_nt: TGTGCCAGCAGCCCCGGGCAGGACAATCAGCCCCAGCATTTT
j_call: TRBJ1-5; v_call: TRBV28; clone_size: .; d_call: .; cdr3_aa: CASSHKVSQHF; cdr3_nt: TGTGCCAGCAGCCACAAAGTGTCCCAGCATTTT
j_call: TRBJ2-2; v_call: TRBV9; clone_size: .; d_call: TRBD2; cdr3_aa: CASSVGSSGIGELFF; cdr3_nt: TGTGCCAGCAGCGTAGGTAGTAGCGGGATCGGGGAGCTGTTTTTT
j_call: TRBJ2-1; v_call: TRBV24-1; clone_size: .; d_call: .; cdr3_aa: CATSDYNEQFF; cdr3_nt: TGTGCCACCAGTGATTACAATGAGCAGTTCTTC
j_call: TRBJ2-1; v_call: TRBV14; clone_size: .; d_call: TRBD1; cdr3_aa: CASSLPGQGSGEQFF; cdr3_nt: TGTGCCAGCAGCCTTCCGGGACAGGGGTCGGGTGAGCAGTTCTTC
j_call: TRBJ1-3; v_call: TRBV6-5; clone_size: .; d_call: TRBD1; cdr3_aa: CASRTGGDGNTIYF; cdr3_nt: TGTGCCAGCAGGACAGGGGGAGATGGAAACACCATATATTTT
j_call: TRBJ2-7; v_call: TRBV28; clone_size: .; d_call: .; cdr3_aa: CASSLRGLIYEQYF; cdr3_nt: TGTGCCAGCAGTTTACGGGGGCTCATCTACGAGCAGTACTTC
j_call: TRBJ1-5; v_call: TRBV10-2; clone_size: .; d_call: .; cdr3_aa: CASSESIGVGPQHF; cdr3_nt: TGCGCCAGCAGTGAGTCGATCGGGGTGGGGCCCCAGCATTTT
j_call: TRBJ1-1; v_call: TRBV2; clone_size: .; d_call: .; cdr3_aa: CASSPLTLLNTEAFF; cdr3_nt: TGTGCCAGCAGTCCTTTGACACTCCTGAACACTGAAGCTTTCTTT
j_call: TRBJ1-5; v_call: TRBV28; clone_size: .; d_call: .; cdr3_aa: CASSFQSPYSNQPQHF; cdr3_nt: TGTGCCAGCAGTTTTCAGTCACCTTATAGCAATCAGCCCCAGCATTTT
j_call: TRBJ1-2; v_call: TRBV27; clone_size: .; d_call: .; cdr3_aa: CASSRTAASYGYTF; cdr3_nt: TGTGCCAGCTCCAGGACAGCCGCATCGTATGGCTACACCTTC
j_call: TRBJ2-3; v_call: TRBV7-8; clone_size: .; d_call: .; cdr3_aa: CASSRESRPDTQYF; cdr3_nt: TGTGCCAGCAGCCGGGAGTCCCGGCCAGATACGCAGTATTTT
j_call: TRBJ1-1; v_call: TRBV12-3/TRBV12-4; clone_size: .; d_call: .; cdr3_aa: CASSPGVQGKAFF; cdr3_nt: TGTGCCAGCAGCCCAGGAGTCCAGGGGAAAGCTTTCTTT
j_call: TRBJ2-7; v_call: TRBV6-5; clone_size: once; d_call: .; cdr3_aa: CASSPRGGHEQYF; cdr3_nt: TGTGCCAGCAGTCCTAGAGGGGGGCACGAGCAGTACTTC
j_call: TRBJ2-7; v_call: TRBV3-1/TRBV3-2; clone_size: .; d_call: .; cdr3_aa: CASSQGGGYEQYF; cdr3_nt: TGTGCCAGCAGCCAAGGTGGGGGCTACGAGCAGTACTTC
j_call: TRBJ2-2; v_call: TRBV7-7; clone_size: .; d_call: .; cdr3_aa: CASSSQGSTGELFF; cdr3_nt: TGTGCTAGCAGCTCACAGGGTAGCACCGGGGAGCTGTTTTTT
j_call: TRBJ2-2; v_call: TRBV6-5; clone_size: few; d_call: .; cdr3_aa: CATGRSRAGELFF; cdr3_nt: TGTGCCACCGGTCGGTCTAGGGCCGGGGAGCTGTTTTTT
j_call: TRBJ1-1; v_call: TRBV24-1; clone_size: .; d_call: .; cdr3_aa: CATSPSVPNTEAFF; cdr3_nt: TGTGCCACCAGCCCCTCGGTCCCGAACACTGAAGCTTTCTTT
j_call: TRBJ1-5; v_call: TRBV24-1; clone_size: .; d_call: .; cdr3_aa: CATSPGDSNQPQHF; cdr3_nt: TGTGCCACCTCCCCAGGGGATAGCAATCAGCCCCAGCATTTT
j_call: TRBJ1-1; v_call: TRBV6-2/TRBV6-3; clone_size: once; d_call: .; cdr3_aa: CASSHQSPTEAFF; cdr3_nt: TGTGCCAGCAGCCACCAAAGCCCCACTGAAGCTTTCTTT
j_call: TRBJ1-5; v_call: TRBV30; clone_size: .; d_call: TRBD1; cdr3_aa: CAWNGQGRGQPQHF; cdr3_nt: TGTGCCTGGAATGGACAGGGACGGGGTCAGCCCCAGCATTTT
j_call: TRBJ2-7; v_call: TRBV11-3; clone_size: .; d_call: .; cdr3_aa: CASSTGGAGPVFF; cdr3_nt: TGTGCCAGCAGCACAGGGGGGGCAGGGCCCGTCTTTTTC
j_call: TRBJ1-5; v_call: TRBV28; clone_size: .; d_call: TRBD1; cdr3_aa: CASSFRQGLQPQHF; cdr3_nt: TGTGCCAGCAGTTTTCGACAGGGCTTACAGCCCCAGCATTTT
j_call: TRBJ1-5; v_call: TRBV2; clone_size: few; d_call: .; cdr3_aa: CASRENRGNQPQHF; cdr3_nt: TGTGCCAGCAGGGAGAACAGAGGCAATCAGCCCCAGCATTTT
j_call: TRBJ2-5; v_call: TRBV5-6; clone_size: .; d_call: .; cdr3_aa: CASSLEETQYF; cdr3_nt: TGTGCCAGCAGCTTGGAGGAGACCCAGTACTTC
j_call: TRBJ2-7; v_call: TRBV4-1; clone_size: .; d_call: TRBD2; cdr3_aa: CASSRGLAGAGEQYF; cdr3_nt: TGCGCCAGCAGCCGAGGACTAGCGGGAGCGGGCGAGCAGTACTTC
j_call: TRBJ1-4; v_call: TRBV28; clone_size: .; d_call: TRBD1; cdr3_aa: CASSFSPLLTGRNEKLFF; cdr3_nt: TGTGCCAGCAGTTTTTCCCCCCTCTTGACAGGGCGAAATGAAAAACTGTTTTTT
j_call: TRBJ1-5; v_call: TRBV24-1; clone_size: .; d_call: .; cdr3_aa: CATTWDIDHSQPQHF; cdr3_nt: TGTGCCACCACCTGGGACATCGATCACAGTCAGCCCCAGCATTTT
j_call: TRBJ2-7; v_call: TRBV11-2; clone_size: few; d_call: .; cdr3_aa: CASSLRTAPYEQYF; cdr3_nt: TGTGCCAGCAGCTTAAGGACAGCCCCCTACGAGCAGTACTTC
j_call: TRBJ1-5; v_call: TRBV5-1; clone_size: .; d_call: TRBD1; cdr3_aa: CASSSGQGPGNQPQHF; cdr3_nt: TGCGCCAGCAGCAGTGGACAGGGACCGGGCAATCAGCCCCAGCATTTT
j_call: TRBJ1-4; v_call: TRBV2; clone_size: .; d_call: TRBD1; cdr3_aa: CASDRDSQRPLFF; cdr3_nt: TGTGCCAGCGACCGGGACAGCCAAAGACCACTGTTTTTT
j_call: TRBJ1-2; v_call: TRBV25-1; clone_size: .; d_call: .; cdr3_aa: CASSSRVREKHGYTF; cdr3_nt: TGTGCCAGCAGTTCCCGTGTCAGGGAGAAGCATGGCTACACCTTC